This T cell receptor (beta chain) was recorded in a study of T cell changes during pregnancy in multiple sclerosis. Repertoires were generated with immunoSEQ multiplex PCR, while TCRdb's copy carries only in-frame clones and drops some. Among around 42,000 clones listed, about 90% were seen once. The CDR3 is 12 amino acids. V dropped 0 bases and J dropped 15; count of bases not matched to a gene: 4. CDR1 is GTSNPN, CDR2 SVGIG, per germline (reference sequence). V gene TRBV30 combines with J gene TRBJ1-5; 11 bases are shared with TRBD1. The sequence derives from a female donor with multiple sclerosis, enrolled in a pregnancy study. This sample comprised CD4+ T cells from peripheral blood mononuclear cells, obtained in the third trimester of pregnancy. The CDR3 protein is CAWSVGTGGPHF. CDR3 in DNA: TGTGCCTGGAGTGTCGGGACAGGGGGTCCGCATTTT.